The 20 T cell receptor beta chains below were found in one sample sequenced in a study of radiotherapy plus CTLA-4 blockade in lung cancer. Produced via immunoSEQ multiplex PCR; TCRdb's table is partial and in-frame only. This sample yields 65,000 to 95,000 clones, of which roughly 84% are seen a single time; over 35% belongs to the top ten. Specimen: peripheral blood, collected from a patient treated with radiotherapy plus ipilimumab. The receptors derive from a human donor with non-small cell lung cancer that progressed on radiotherapy plus ipilimumab.

The chain combines TRBV19 with TRBJ1-1; D is possibly TRBD1 (5 bases). The V gene lost 5 bases and the J gene lost 1 base, with 11 bases spanning the gap. CDR3 size: 14 residues. The V gene's germline CDR1 is LNHDA and CDR2 SQIVND (reference sequence). CDR3 in amino acids: CASSWGGWNTEAFF. In DNA, the CDR3 is TGTGCCAGTAGTTGGGGGGGATGGAACACTGAAGCTTTCTTT.

V is TRBV6-1 and J is TRBJ2-7; TRBD2 matches 12 bases. The V segment lost 4 bases and the J segment 4 bases; nucleotides outside the gene matches: 8. This CDR3 has 16 residues. Germline lookup yields CDR1 MNHNS and CDR2 SASEGT. The CDR3: CASSGTTSGRLYEQYV. CDR3 bases: TGTGCCAGCAGTGGTACAACTAGCGGGAGGCTATACGAGCAGTACGTC.

The chain combines TRBV7-3 with TRBJ2-5; D uncertain. This CDR3 comprises 14 residues. Germline loops: CDR1 SGHTA, CDR2 FQGTGA. The germline V and J ends were trimmed by 5 bases and 5 bases, with 15 bases remaining between them. The CDR3: CASSPMKSWETQYF. CDR3 sequence (DNA): TGTGCCAGCAGCCCGATGAAGAGCTGGGAGACCCAGTACTTC.

The sample holds a few counts of this clone. In nucleotides, the CDR3 is TGTGCCTGGAGTGTACCCCAGGGGATAAGCACTGAAGCTTTCTTT. It encodes CAWSVPQGISTEAFF. The chain carries TRBV30 and TRBJ1-1; D perhaps matches TRBD1 (6 bases). The CDR3 loop spans 15 amino acids. Germline lookup yields CDR1 GTSNPN and CDR2 SVGIG (reference sequence). The ends were cut back, 0 bases at V and 4 bases at J, with 15 bases in the middle. Using reference TRBV30 and TRBJ1-1 for the parts outside the CDR3, the full variable domain is SQTIHQWPATLVQPVGSPLSLECTVEGTSNPNLYWYRQAAGRGLQLLFYSVGIGQISSEVPQNLSASRPQDRQFILSSKKLLLSDSGFYLCAWSVPQGISTEAFFGQGTRLTVV.

This clone was observed a single time. The same CDR3 can be traced to other DNA sequences in this sample. V and J are TRBV4-1 and TRBJ1-2; no definite D call. In germline, CDR1 is MGHRA, CDR2 YSYEKL. With 1 base removed from V and 5 bases from J, the gap between germline ends came to 14 bases. CDR3 length equals 15 residues. The CDR3 bases are TGCGCCAGCAGCCAAGCTTTGGCAGTTAATTATGGCTACACCTTC. Its translation: CASSQALAVNYGYTF.

This chain joins TRBV9 and TRBJ2-3, with 8 nucleotides matching TRBD1. Per the germline V gene, CDR1 is SGDLS and CDR2 is YYNGEE. The V gene end was trimmed by 4 bases and the J gene end by 2 bases; junction bases not matched to a gene: 6. The CDR3 has 15 residues. The CDR3 region is CASSLGQAFTDTQYF. CDR3 sequence (DNA): TGTGCCAGCAGCTTGGGACAGGCCTTCACAGATACGCAGTATTTT.

In its sample, this clone was seen a few times. The rearrangement joins TRBV19 to TRBJ2-2; D is unclear. Trimming left V 6 bases short and J 5 bases short, with 10 bases between. Per germline, CDR1 LNHDA and CDR2 SQIVND (reference sequence). The CDR3 length is 13 residues. In nucleotides, the CDR3 is TGTGCCAGTAGCGATTGGGCGACCGGGGAGCTGTTTTTT. This translates into CASSDWATGELFF.

Here the CDR3 reads CASSLGPSRGEQYV. In nucleotides, the CDR3 is TGTGCCAGCAGCTTGGGACCTAGTAGAGGCGAGCAGTACGTC. V gene TRBV5-5 combines with J gene TRBJ2-7; D gene unclear. The CDR3 is 14 amino acids. Trimming removed 0 bases at V and 6 bases at J, with 13 bases between. CDR1 is SGHKS, CDR2 YYEKEE, per germline (reference sequence).

This chain links TRBV5-1 with TRBJ2-5; no definite D call. Trimming took off 4 bases at V and 2 bases at J, with 12 bases between the two ends. CDR1 and CDR2 from the germline V gene are SGHRS and YFSETQ. The CDR3 has 14 residues. In DNA form, the CDR3 reads TGCGCCAGCAGCCCCGACACGGTACAAGAGACCCAGTACTTC. It translates to CASSPDTVQETQYF.

This chain links TRBV28 with TRBJ2-1; TRBD2 agrees at 15 bases. From germline, CDR1 is MDHEN and CDR2 SYDVKM. There are 17 residues in the CDR3. The V segment lost 6 bases and the J segment 3 bases; nucleotides outside the gene matches: 6. The CDR3 here is CASSGLAGGRVYNEQFF. The CDR3 DNA is TGTGCCAGCAGCGGACTAGCGGGAGGGCGGGTCTACAATGAGCAGTTCTTC.

V is TRBV2 and J is TRBJ2-1; 7 bases line up with TRBD2. Germline lookup yields CDR1 SNHLY and CDR2 FYNNEI. The CDR3 runs to 11 residues. With V trimmed by 6 bases and J by 7 bases, 0 bases remained unmatched. The CDR3 DNA is TGTGCCAGCAGGCGGGAGAATGAGCAGTTCTTC. Its translation: CASRRENEQFF.

The chain combines TRBV7-9 with TRBJ1-2; possibly TRBD1 for D (5 bases). Germline lookup yields CDR1 SEHNR and CDR2 FQNEAQ (reference sequence). CDR3 length: 14 amino acids. V dropped 0 bases and J dropped 6 bases, with 11 bases sitting between them. Here the CDR3 reads CASSLARLGDGYTF. CDR3 DNA: TGTGCCAGCAGCTTAGCCCGGTTAGGGGATGGCTACACCTTC.

The rearrangement links TRBV19 to TRBJ2-5, with 7 bases lining up with TRBD1. Trimming cost V 5 bases and J 2 bases; bases outside gene matches: 2. The CDR3 length is 13 residues. The germline CDR1 and CDR2 sequences are LNHDA and SQIVND (reference sequence). CDR3 in DNA: TGTGCCAGTAGTTCGGGACAGCAAGAGACCCAGTACTTC. Its protein product is CASSSGQQETQYF.

V is TRBV14 and J is TRBJ2-5; 10 bases map to TRBD2. J gave up 7 bases and V 1 base, and 18 bases lay outside the gene matches. Germline CDR1 and CDR2: SGHDN and FVKESK. The CDR3 loop spans 19 amino acids. In DNA form, the CDR3 reads TGTGCCAGCAGCCAAGTCCCTAGCGGGAGTTATGGACGTACGGGGACCCAGTACTTC. The encoded protein is CASSQVPSGSYGRTGTQYF.

This chain links TRBV18 with TRBJ2-5, with 9 nucleotides matching TRBD2. Germline CDR1 KGHSH, CDR2 LQKENI. This CDR3 spans 15 amino acids. The V gene end was trimmed by 0 bases and the J gene end by 5 bases; junction bases not matched to a gene: 4. CDR3 sequence reads: CASSPPGLAGETQYF. CDR3 coding DNA: TGTGCCAGCTCACCACCGGGACTAGCAGGGGAGACCCAGTACTTC. Combining the CDR3 with reference TRBV18 and TRBJ2-5 gives the whole variable domain NAGVMQNPRHLVRRRGQEARLRCSPMKGHSHVYWYRQLPEEGLKFMVYLQKENIIDESGMPKERFSAEFPKEGPSILRIQQVVRGDSAAYFCASSPPGLAGETQYFGPGTRLLVL.

The chain uses TRBV15 and TRBJ2-5, with 7 nucleotides matching TRBD2. Germline loops: CDR1 LNHNV, CDR2 YYDKDF (reference sequence). J was trimmed by 2 bases and V by 2 bases; bases with no gene match: 14. The CDR3 extends over 18 amino acids. The CDR3 DNA is TGTGCCACCAGCAGAAACGGTGCCAAACTAGCGAAGCAAGAGACCCAGTACTTC. Protein sequence: CATSRNGAKLAKQETQYF.

The V and J genes are TRBV5-6 and TRBJ2-5; 9 nucleotides agree with TRBD2. The J call may be incorrect, as the DNA end agrees better with TRBJ2-7. The CDR3 sequence is 16 residues long. Germline CDR1 is SGHDT and CDR2 is YYEEEE. The CDR3: CASSLVLLAGGYEQYF. The DNA for the CDR3 is TGTGCCAGCAGCTTGGTGCTACTAGCGGGTGGGTACGAGCAGTACTTC.

The V gene is TRBV6-4, the J gene TRBJ2-7; D may be TRBD2 (5 bases). Deletions cut 6 bases from V and 7 bases from J, with 16 bases between. The CDR3 runs to 13 residues. Germline V gene data show CDR1 as MRHNA and CDR2 as SNTAGT. DNA of the CDR3: TGTGCCAGCAGCCAGAAGCCAGGCGGGGAGCAGTACTTC. The encoded protein is CASSQKPGGEQYF.

The V call is TRBV4-2, the J call TRBJ2-5, with TRBD1 as a possible D gene (6 bases). V was cut by 4 bases and J by 5 bases, with 14 bases left in between. In germline, CDR1 is LGHNA, CDR2 YNFKEQ. The CDR3 length is 14 residues. The CDR3 DNA reads as TGTGCCAGCAGCCCAAAGCAGGGGTCTGAGACCCAGTACTTC. Amino acid sequence: CASSPKQGSETQYF.

This chain connects TRBV2 to TRBJ1-2, with 10 nucleotides matching TRBD1. Unmatched junction bases numbered 4, after V lost 6 bases and J lost 6 bases. This CDR3 is built from 13 residues. In germline, CDR1 is SNHLY, CDR2 FYNNEI. The CDR3 reads CASRAGTGDGYTF. CDR3 nucleotides: TGTGCCAGCAGGGCCGGGACAGGGGATGGCTACACCTTC.